This TCR beta chain emerged from a study of radiotherapy plus CTLA-4 blockade in lung cancer. Across the whole study: Objective responses were recorded in 15% to 20% of patients, with disease control recorded in around 30%. The study, taken as a whole, reports: Alongside interferon-beta, early blood T cell clone dynamics were reportedly the best predictor of response.

Remarks on this clone: Its antigen is currently unknown.

Assay: immunoSEQ multiplex PCR; the TCRdb copy retains only in-frame clones and omits some. The sample consists of over 80,000 clones, roughly 86% of them appearing once. CDR1 and CDR2 from the germline V gene are SNHLY and FYNNEI. The V gene end was trimmed by 11 bases and the J gene end by 3 bases; junction bases not matched to a gene: 12. The CDR3 has 14 residues. The chain is built from TRBV2 and TRBJ2-7; 8 bases fit TRBD2. The input for sequencing was peripheral blood, taken from a patient treated with radiotherapy plus ipilimumab. This receptor was obtained from a human donor with non-small cell lung cancer that progressed on radiotherapy plus ipilimumab. CDR3 residues: CASQWTSSVYEQYF. The CDR3 nucleotides read TGTGCCTCCCAATGGACTAGCTCAGTCTACGAGCAGTACTTC.